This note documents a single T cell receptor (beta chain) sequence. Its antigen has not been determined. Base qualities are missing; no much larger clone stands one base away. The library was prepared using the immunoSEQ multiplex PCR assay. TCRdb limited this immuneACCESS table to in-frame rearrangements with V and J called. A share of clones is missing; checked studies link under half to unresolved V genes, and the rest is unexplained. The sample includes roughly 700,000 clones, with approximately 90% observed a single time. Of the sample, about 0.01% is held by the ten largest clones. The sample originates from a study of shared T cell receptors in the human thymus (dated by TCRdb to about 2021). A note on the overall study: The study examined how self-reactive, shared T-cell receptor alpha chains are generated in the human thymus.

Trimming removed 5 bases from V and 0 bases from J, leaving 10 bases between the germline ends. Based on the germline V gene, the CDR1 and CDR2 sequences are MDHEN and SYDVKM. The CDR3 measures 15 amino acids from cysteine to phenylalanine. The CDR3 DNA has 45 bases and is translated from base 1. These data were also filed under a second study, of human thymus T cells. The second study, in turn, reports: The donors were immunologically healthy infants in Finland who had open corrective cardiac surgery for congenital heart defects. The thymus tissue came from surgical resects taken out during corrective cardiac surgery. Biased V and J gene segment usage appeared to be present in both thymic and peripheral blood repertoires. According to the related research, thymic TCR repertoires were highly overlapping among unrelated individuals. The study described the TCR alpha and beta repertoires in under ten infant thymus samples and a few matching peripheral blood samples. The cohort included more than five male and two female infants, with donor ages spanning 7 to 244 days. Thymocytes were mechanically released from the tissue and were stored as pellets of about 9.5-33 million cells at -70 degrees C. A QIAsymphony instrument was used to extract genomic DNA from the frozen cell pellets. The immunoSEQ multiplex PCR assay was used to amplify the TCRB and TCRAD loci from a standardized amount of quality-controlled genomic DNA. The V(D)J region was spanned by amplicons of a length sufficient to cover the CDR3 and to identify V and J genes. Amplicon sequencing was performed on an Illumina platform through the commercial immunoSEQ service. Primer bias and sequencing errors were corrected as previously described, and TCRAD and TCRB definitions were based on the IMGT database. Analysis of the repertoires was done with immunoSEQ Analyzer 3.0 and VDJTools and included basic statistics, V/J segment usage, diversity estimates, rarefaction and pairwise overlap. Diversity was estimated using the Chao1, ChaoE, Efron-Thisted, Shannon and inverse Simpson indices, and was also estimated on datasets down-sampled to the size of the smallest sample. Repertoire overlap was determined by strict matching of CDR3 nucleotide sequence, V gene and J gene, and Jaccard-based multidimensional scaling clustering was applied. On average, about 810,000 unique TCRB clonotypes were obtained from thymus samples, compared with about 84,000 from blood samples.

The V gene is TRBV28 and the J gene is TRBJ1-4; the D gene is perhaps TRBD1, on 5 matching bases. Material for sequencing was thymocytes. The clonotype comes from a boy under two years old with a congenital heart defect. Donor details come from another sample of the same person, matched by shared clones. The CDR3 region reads CASSRGWATNEKLFF. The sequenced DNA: TGTGCCAGCAGTCGGGGGTGGGCAACTAATGAAAAACTGTTTTTT.